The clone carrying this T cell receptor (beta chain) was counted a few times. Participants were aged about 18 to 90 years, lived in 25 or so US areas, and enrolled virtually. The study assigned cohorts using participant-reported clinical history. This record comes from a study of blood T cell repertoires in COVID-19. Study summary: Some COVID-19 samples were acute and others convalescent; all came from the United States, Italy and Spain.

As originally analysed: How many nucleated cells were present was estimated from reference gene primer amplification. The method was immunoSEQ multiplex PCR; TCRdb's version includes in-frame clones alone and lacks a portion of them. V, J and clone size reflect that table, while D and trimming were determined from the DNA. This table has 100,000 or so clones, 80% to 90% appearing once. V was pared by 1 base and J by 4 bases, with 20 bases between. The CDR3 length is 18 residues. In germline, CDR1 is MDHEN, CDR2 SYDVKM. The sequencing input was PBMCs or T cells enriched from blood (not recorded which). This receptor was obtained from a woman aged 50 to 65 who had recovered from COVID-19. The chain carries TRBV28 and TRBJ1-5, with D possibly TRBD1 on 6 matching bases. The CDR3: CASSLSTGLGSMNQPQHF. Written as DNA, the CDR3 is TGTGCCAGCAGTTTATCAACAGGGCTGGGGTCAATGAATCAGCCCCAGCATTTT.